The rows below give T cell receptor beta chains drawn from one sample of a study of cytomegalovirus exposure and HLA in healthy donors. Clones were read by immunoSEQ multiplex PCR, and TCRdb kept only the in-frame ones, dropping some. Of around 100,000 clones in the sample, around 81% are singletons; the top ten hold under 5.5%. The sequenced material came from PBMCs. The receptor source for this set is a woman aged 70 to 79 in good health and CMV-seropositive. The CDR3 runs from the conserved cysteine through the conserved F or W.

TRBV9 CASSALEEVQIYNEQFF
TRBV11-3 CASSLGGRQETQYF
TRBV5-1 CASSLGPGLDYNEQFF
TRBV29-1 CSVEVLSSFSSYEQYF
TRBV28 CASSAPGDWEETQYF
TRBV5-1 CASRLAESSYNEQFF
TRBV7-8 CASSAMHNQPQHF
TRBV29-1 CSVRSGTGISYEQYF
TRBV10-3 CAISGAGGGQPQHF
TRBV7-2 CASRKMGGTNEKLFF
TRBV4-3 CASSQDLNSNYQPQHF
TRBV5-1 CASSLASNTEAFF
TRBV19 CASSIVGLAGGNAYEQYF
TRBV11-1 CASSSGRARAYEQYF
TRBV19 CASSSSGGDGTQYF
TRBV18 CASSPTAYNSPLHF
TRBV10-3 CAIRRDRQTYEQYF
TRBV6-1 CASNGGGGMEKLFF